This T cell receptor beta chain is from a study of CD4 and CD8 cells across lung adenocarcinoma regions. The CDR3 spans 15 residues. V dropped 7 bases and J dropped 1; count of bases not matched to a gene: 5. Per germline, CDR1 MNHNS and CDR2 SASEGT. TCRdb recomputed calls from the PCR reads with MiXCR, one row per CDR3 protein. The repertoire holds some 7,900 distinct CDR3 sequences, with less than 55% as singletons. Samples came from patients with localized non-small cell lung adenocarcinoma. The V gene is TRBV6-1, the J gene TRBJ1-5; 9 positions match TRBD1. Sample: CD4+ T cells from the margin of a lung tumor. The clonotype originates from a male donor with lung adenocarcinoma. The CD4 and CD8 labels of this study may be unreliable. The CDR3 reads CASKQGATSNQPQHF. DNA for the CDR3: TGTGCCAGCAAACAGGGGGCCACCAGCAATCAGCCCCAGCATTTT.